This entry describes one TCR beta chain. The germline CDR1 and CDR2 sequences are PRHDT and FYEKMQ (reference sequence). The CDR3 covers 14 residues. The V and J ends lost 5 bases and 6 bases, in that order; junction bases with no gene match: 9. Sequencing was at survey level. Method: immunoSEQ multiplex PCR; TCRdb's copy keeps in-frame clones and lacks some. Of 85,000 to 100,000 clones in the sample, about two thirds are singletons; the top ten hold 2%. This specimen comes from a study of fetal regulatory T cell absence and autoimmunity. This sequence originates from a male donor with IPEX syndrome. The V gene is TRBV13, the J gene TRBJ1-1, with 7 bases lining up with TRBD1. The source material was pancreas tissue. The CDR3 nucleotides read TGTGCCAGCAGCCCAGGGCCGACAGGGTCTGAAGCTTTCTTT. This codes for CASSPGPTGSEAFF.